The following is a T cell receptor (beta chain) sequence with its context. The antigen remains unidentified. This sample is drawn from a study of T cell responses to AZD1222 COVID-19 vaccine. General study findings and limits: Clonal diversity was possibly underestimated, and the donors were mostly white British, with more females. Two AZD1222 doses significantly raised spike-specific TCR breadth and depth over controls. None of the repertoires were sampled until the peak T cell response had passed.

The length of the CDR3 is 11 residues. Trimming shortened V by 9 bases and J by 5 bases, and 8 bases separated the two germline ends. The data were produced by immunoSEQ multiplex PCR, yet TCRdb's version contains in-frame clones alone and is incomplete. The table lists approximately 150,000 clones, approximately 89% of them singletons. The chain carries TRBV12-3 or TRBV12-4 and TRBJ1-5, with D unclear. The clonotype originates from an adult who received the AZD1222 COVID-19 vaccine. Sequencing was performed on peripheral blood, taken 28 days after the second AZD1222 dose. CDR3 protein: CASLKDQPQHF. DNA of the CDR3: TGTGCCAGTCTGAAAGATCAGCCCCAGCATTTT.